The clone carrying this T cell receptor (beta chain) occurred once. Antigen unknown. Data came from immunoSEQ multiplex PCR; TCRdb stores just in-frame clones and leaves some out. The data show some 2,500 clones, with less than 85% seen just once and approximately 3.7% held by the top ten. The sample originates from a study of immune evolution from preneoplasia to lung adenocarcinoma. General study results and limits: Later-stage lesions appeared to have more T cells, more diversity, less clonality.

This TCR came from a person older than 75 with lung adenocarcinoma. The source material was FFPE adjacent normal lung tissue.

The CDR3 nucleotides are TGTGCCAGCAGCCAAACCTGGGACTCATACAATGAGCAGTTCTTC. This gives the protein CASSQTWDSYNEQFF. The chain joins TRBV4-2 to TRBJ2-1, with D possibly TRBD2 on 6 matching bases. V lost 2 bases, J lost 4 bases, and 12 bases lay in between. There are 15 residues in the CDR3. Germline CDR1 reads LGHNA; CDR2 reads YNFKEQ.